A selection of T cell receptor beta chains follows, all from one sample in a study of blood T cell repertoires in COVID-19. Generated by immunoSEQ multiplex PCR, the TCRdb table keeps only in-frame clones and is missing some. The sample records 40,000 to 50,000 clones, about 88% being singletons. Sample: peripheral blood. These receptors all stem from a human donor in a cohort sampled during active COVID-19. The CDR3 runs from the conserved cysteine through the conserved F or W. Fields, in order: clone size, V gene, J gene, D gene, CDR3 protein, CDR3 DNA. A D gene is named only where the DNA matches it firmly. Not all rows give a size; the values are once, few, many and, for expanded clones, a class.

NA	TRBV7-2	TRBJ2-1	NA	CASSFYGGKGNEQFF	TGTGCCAGCAGCTTTTATGGCGGGAAGGGAAATGAGCAGTTCTTC
NA	TRBV7-9	TRBJ1-2	NA	CASSTRTELTNYGYTF	TGTGCCAGCAGCACCCGGACAGAGCTTACTAACTATGGCTACACCTTC
few	TRBV6-6	TRBJ2-1	NA	CASSYERATYNEQFF	TGTGCCAGCAGTTACGAGCGGGCAACCTACAATGAGCAGTTCTTC
NA	TRBV28	TRBJ2-7	NA	CASPTPTCALLSSYEQYF	TGTGCCAGCCCCACCCCCACTTGCGCGCTCCTGAGCTCCTACGAGCAGTACTTC
NA	TRBV7-2	TRBJ1-1	TRBD1	CASSGGQMNTEAFF	TGTGCCAGCAGTGGGGGACAGATGAACACTGAAGCTTTCTTT
NA	TRBV28	TRBJ1-1	TRBD1	CATVMGQLNTEAFF	TGTGCCACCGTCATGGGACAGTTGAACACTGAAGCTTTCTTT
NA	TRBV5-1	TRBJ2-2	TRBD1	CASSSTGQGGTGELFF	TGCGCCAGCAGCTCTACCGGACAGGGAGGCACCGGGGAGCTGTTTTTT
NA	TRBV10-3	TRBJ2-7	TRBD2	CAISTGTSGVNYEQYF	TGTGCCATCAGTACCGGGACTAGCGGGGTGAACTACGAGCAGTACTTC
NA	TRBV6-1	TRBJ1-5	NA	CASSGHRASGWVNQPQHF	TGTGCCAGCAGTGGACACCGTGCCTCAGGGTGGGTCAATCAGCCCCAGCATTTT
once	TRBV6-1	TRBJ2-1	TRBD2	CASSEGGKGLAPYNEQFF	TGTGCCAGCAGTGAGGGGGGGAAGGGTTTGGCTCCCTACAATGAGCAGTTCTTC
NA	TRBV10-2	TRBJ2-2	NA	CASRSGELETGELFF	TGCGCCAGCAGGTCGGGAGAGCTAGAAACCGGGGAGCTGTTTTTT
few	TRBV5-1	TRBJ2-7	NA	CASSLVTDTYEQYF	TGCGCCAGCAGCTTGGTTACAGATACCTACGAGCAGTACTTC
NA	TRBV19	TRBJ1-2	NA	CAGRVGGGYTF	TGTGCCGGCAGGGTGGGTGGTGGCTACACCTTC
NA	TRBV5-1	TRBJ2-6	NA	CASTISGANVLTF	TGCGCCAGCACCATCTCTGGGGCCAACGTCCTGACTTTC
NA	TRBV15	TRBJ2-6	NA	CATSRDRAGANVLTF	TGTGCCACCAGCAGAGACAGGGCTGGGGCCAACGTCCTGACTTTC
NA	TRBV20-1	TRBJ2-5	NA	CSASQQGRKTQYF	TGCAGTGCTAGTCAACAGGGAAGGAAGACCCAGTACTTC
NA	TRBV15	TRBJ2-2	TRBD2	CATSRGGPGAGGTGELFF	TGTGCCACCAGCAGAGGAGGGCCGGGCGCCGGGGGGACCGGGGAGCTGTTTTTT
NA	TRBV3-1/TRBV3-2	TRBJ2-1	NA	CASSQRGYREFNEQFF	TGTGCCAGCAGCCAACGCGGGTACAGGGAATTCAATGAGCAGTTCTTC
once	TRBV10-3	TRBJ1-6	NA	CAISVDSHTISAPLHF	TGTGCCATCAGTGTGGACAGTCACACCATATCGGCACCCCTCCACTTT